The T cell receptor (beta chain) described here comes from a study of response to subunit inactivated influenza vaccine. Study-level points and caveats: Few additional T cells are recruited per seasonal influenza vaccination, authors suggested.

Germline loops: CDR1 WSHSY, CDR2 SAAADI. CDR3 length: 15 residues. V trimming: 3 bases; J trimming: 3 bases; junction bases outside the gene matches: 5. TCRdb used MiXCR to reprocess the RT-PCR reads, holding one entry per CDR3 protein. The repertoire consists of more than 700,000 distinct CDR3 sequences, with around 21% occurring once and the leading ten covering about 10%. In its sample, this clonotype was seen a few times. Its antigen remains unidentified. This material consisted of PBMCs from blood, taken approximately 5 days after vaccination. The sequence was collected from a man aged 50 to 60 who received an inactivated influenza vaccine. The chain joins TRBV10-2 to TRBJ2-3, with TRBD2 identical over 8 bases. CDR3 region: CASSDRGGLTDTQYF. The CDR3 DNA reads TGCGCCAGCAGTGACCGGGGGGGGCTAACAGATACGCAGTATTTT.